Below, one TCR beta chain is given with its context. What this receptor recognizes is not known. The sample holds no much larger clone one base away, and base qualities are not on file. The data were taken from a study of blood T cell repertoires in COVID-19 (dated by TCRdb to about 2020). Looking at the study overall: Samples from collaborators originated in the United States, Italy and Spain and spanned both the acute and convalescent phases of COVID-19. Deeply sampled blood TCRbeta repertoires from subjects exposed to, actively infected with, or recovered from COVID-19 were included in the dataset. The samples were drawn from the first 160 participants of the ongoing ImmuneRACE study and from 1,254 subjects provided by 6 global collaborators. The repertoires were made available in a free public database intended to serve as a resource for research on the immune response to SARS-CoV-2. Nearly every sample came with metadata listing a de-identified subject ID, COVID-19 status, age in years and sex. Where available, HLA class I and class II types were obtained from metadata supplied by the sample provider rather than from assay-based typing. The material from the prospective study consisted of cDNA or gDNA derived from T cells, B-cell-depleted T cells, or PBMCs. Study-wide conclusions, independent of this receptor: The amount of clinical and demographic metadata varied by source and participant and was provided uncurated.

The immunoSEQ Assay, a bias-controlled multiplex PCR, was used to amplify TCRbeta CDR3 regions from genomic DNA. In the paper's pipeline: The number of nucleated cells in each sample was estimated by amplification of reference gene primers within the assay. To quantify the absolute abundance of each unique TCRbeta CDR3 rearrangement, sequence reads were collapsed and filtered. For each sample, productive Simpson clonality was calculated by taking the square root of Simpson's diversity index across productive rearrangements. This immuneACCESS table, as held by TCRdb, lists in-frame sequences with V and J called but not all clones. Of the missing ones, under half trace to an unresolved V gene in checked studies; the others have no known cause. The DNA gave D and trimming, while V, J and clone size come from that table. For this sample the table gives under 150,000 clones, of which 90% were detected only once. The leading ten clones occupy approximately 1.7% of the sample.

The CDR3 spans 16 residues, from the cysteine through the phenylalanine. Only the CDR3 portion is preserved as DNA: 48 bases, with reading frame beginning at the first base. V drops 1 base and J drops 1 base, leaving 14 bases in between. Via the germline V gene (reference sequence), CDR1 is SEHNR and CDR2 FQNEAQ. Each collaborating institution followed its own protocols to collect whole blood in K2EDTA tubes. For TCRbeta analysis, collaborators shipped samples in one of three forms: frozen whole blood, isolated PBMCs, or DNA extracted from either of those sample types. The material sequenced was peripheral blood. The rearrangement combines TRBV7-9 with TRBJ2-7, and TRBD1 may be the D gene, going by 5 matching bases. The receptor's source is a human donor with active COVID-19. The donor label of this sample is uncertain. Read as DNA, the sequence is TGTGCCAGCAGCTTAGGAAGGGGCGTGTCTTCCTACGAGCAGTACTTC. It codes for CASSLGRGVSSYEQYF.